Listed below are T cell receptor beta chains from one sample, sequenced in a study. TCRdb processed the reads anew with MiXCR; each CDR3 protein has one entry. The sample carries some 5,500 distinct CDR3 sequences, 9.5% recorded once. The sequenced sample was CD4+ T cells from synovial fluid. These receptors originate from a human donor with rheumatoid arthritis. CDR3s include the opening cysteine and the closing phenylalanine or tryptophan. Fields, in order: CDR3 length, J gene, V gene, clone size, D gene, CDR3 DNA, CDR3 protein. The D gene is left open where the match is weak. Expanded clones are given a class, and other clones once, few, many or no size at all.

16 TRBJ2-5 TRBV7-7 NA NA TGTGCTAGCAGCTTATCGGGACCGACAGTATGGGAGACCCAGTACTTC CASSLSGPTVWETQYF
15 TRBJ2-7 TRBV3-1 NA NA TGTGCCAGCAGCCAAGATTTGGTAGCAGCGAGGGAGCAGTACTTC CASSQDLVAAREQYF
12 TRBJ1-1 TRBV11-3 NA NA TGTGCCAGCAGCTTAGATCTGACTGAAGCTTTCTTT CASSLDLTEAFF
14 TRBJ2-7 TRBV18 NA NA TGTGCCAGCTCACCACTTCCGGACGGTCGCGAGCAGTACTTC CASSPLPDGREQYF
14 TRBJ2-7 TRBV10-3 many NA TGTGCCATCAGTGAGGGGGACCTGTCCTACGAGCAGTACTTC CAISEGDLSYEQYF
16 TRBJ2-2 TRBV18 medium-sized TRBD2 TGTGCCAGCTCACCAGGAGTCCAGCGGGAGGCCGGGGAGCTGTTTTTT CASSPGVQREAGELFF
16 TRBJ2-3 TRBV18 many NA TGTGCCAGCTCCTTAGGAGGACCGTCCCTGACAGATACGCAGTATTTT CASSLGGPSLTDTQYF
14 TRBJ2-1 TRBV18 few NA TGTGCCAGCTCTCCCGGGACGGGGGGCCGGGAGCAGTTCTTC CASSPGTGGREQFF
14 TRBJ1-2 TRBV3-1 medium-sized TRBD1 TGTGCCAGCAGCCAAGATCAATCGGACAGGGCCTACACCTTC CASSQDQSDRAYTF
15 TRBJ2-7 TRBV18 medium-sized NA TGTGCCAGCTCAGGCACCGGCACAGGGCCCTACGAGCAGTACTTC CASSGTGTGPYEQYF
12 TRBJ2-7 TRBV24-1 few NA TGTGCCACCAGTCTATCCGGAGGAGAGCAGTACTTC CATSLSGGEQYF
14 TRBJ2-7 TRBV6-1 many NA TGTGCCAGCGTATCGGGGGAAATCTCCTACGAGCAGTACTTC CASVSGEISYEQYF
16 TRBJ2-2 TRBV18 medium-sized NA TGTGCCAGCTCCAACCACGACGTGACGGCGGCCGGGGAGCTGTTTTTT CASSNHDVTAAGELFF
14 TRBJ2-1 TRBV5-1 medium-sized NA TGCGCCAGCAGCTCTGGACGAAAAGGGGGTGAGCAGTTCTTC CASSSGRKGGEQFF
15 TRBJ2-3 TRBV11-3 NA NA TGTGCCAGCAGCCCACTGGGGGGAGGCACAGATACGCAGTATTTT CASSPLGGGTDTQYF
16 TRBJ2-1 TRBV9 many NA TGTGCCAGCAGCGGTCTAAATAGCGCTGCCTACAATGAGCAGTTCTTC CASSGLNSAAYNEQFF
17 TRBJ2-3 TRBV18 NA NA TGTGCCAGCTCTCTCCACGAACAGCTAGTATCCACAGATACGCAGTATTTT CASSLHEQLVSTDTQYF
14 TRBJ1-1 TRBV7-9 medium-sized TRBD1 TGTGCCAGCAGCTTAGCGTGGGGGACAGCTGAAGCTTTCTTT CASSLAWGTAEAFF
17 TRBJ2-7 TRBV20-1 medium-sized TRBD1 TGCAGTGCTAGAGCCATGACAGGGGTGGCGGGAAAGGACGAGCAGTACTTC CSARAMTGVAGKDEQYF
15 TRBJ2-3 TRBV28 many NA TGTGCCAGCAGTTTAGGGGGGACTGCCACAGATACGCAGTATTTT CASSLGGTATDTQYF
17 TRBJ2-3 TRBV6-6 medium-sized TRBD1 TGTGCCAGCAGTTCGGGACAGGCCACTGCTAGCACAGATACGCAGTATTTT CASSSGQATASTDTQYF
13 TRBJ1-4 TRBV30 many TRBD1 TGTGCCTGGAGTCCAGGGGGCTCGAAAAAACTGTTTTTT CAWSPGGSKKLFF
18 TRBJ2-2 TRBV7-9 medium-sized NA TGTGCCATCCAGCCCCCGAAGACATCCCCCGCGAACACCGGGGAGCTGTTTTTT CAIQPPKTSPANTGELFF
16 TRBJ2-1 TRBV10-3 medium-sized TRBD1 TGTGCCATCAGTGAGGGGACAGGGTCCGTACATGGTGAGCAGTTCTTC CAISEGTGSVHGEQFF
13 TRBJ2-3 TRBV28 NA NA TGTGCCAGCAGCCTTAGTCTTTTAGATACGCAGTATTTT CASSLSLLDTQYF
19 TRBJ2-3 TRBV20-1 many TRBD2 TGCAGTGCTCCGACCGGGGGGACTAGCGGGGCCACCGACACAGATACGCAGTATTTT CSAPTGGTSGATDTDTQYF
11 TRBJ1-1 TRBV6-2/TRBV6-3 NA NA TGTGCCAGCAACCAGTACACTGAAGCTTTCTTT CASNQYTEAFF
15 TRBJ2-1 TRBV5-1 medium-sized TRBD2 TGCGCCAGCAGCTTACTAGCGGGAGTTTACAATGAGCAGTTCTTC CASSLLAGVYNEQFF
15 TRBJ2-5 TRBV18 many TRBD1 TGTGCCAGCTCACAGGGGGCTGGTGGTCAAGAGACCCAGTACTTC CASSQGAGGQETQYF
17 TRBJ2-1 TRBV28 medium-sized TRBD2 TGTGCCAGCAGCCGGGGGACTAGCAGCCACTCCTACAATGAGCAGTTCTTC CASSRGTSSHSYNEQFF
17 TRBJ2-2 TRBV5-1 medium-sized TRBD2 TGCGCCAGCCGTGTCTTGAGCGGGAGTACGGTCACCGGGGAGCTGTTTTTT CASRVLSGSTVTGELFF
18 TRBJ2-7 TRBV11-2 many TRBD2 TGTGCCAGCAGCTTAGAGGCACCAGGACTAGCGGCCCCCTACGAGCAGTACTTC CASSLEAPGLAAPYEQYF
15 TRBJ2-3 TRBV18 medium-sized NA TGTGCCAGCTCACTTAATGGACAGACTGGTGATACGCAGTATTTT CASSLNGQTGDTQYF
16 TRBJ2-3 TRBV3-1 medium-sized NA TGTGCCAGCAGCCAAGATATAGTGGGAGGCACAGATACGCAGTATTTT CASSQDIVGGTDTQYF
14 TRBJ2-1 TRBV7-9 NA NA TGTGCCAGCAGCTTACGGCAGGCCTACAATGAGCAGTTCTTC CASSLRQAYNEQFF
15 TRBJ2-1 TRBV12-3/TRBV12-4 many NA TGTGCCAGCAGTTTAGATGGGAACTCCTACAATGAGCAGTTCTTC CASSLDGNSYNEQFF
15 TRBJ2-3 TRBV5-1 many NA TGCGCCAGCAGCTTAGGGGCCACACTCGCAGATACGCAGTATTTT CASSLGATLADTQYF
14 TRBJ2-7 TRBV11-2 few NA TGTGCCAGCAGCTTATTGGGGGGAACGTACGAGCAGTACTTC CASSLLGGTYEQYF
12 TRBJ1-2 TRBV10-3 many NA TGTGCCATCAATACAGGGAGTGGAGGCTACACCTTC CAINTGSGGYTF
16 TRBJ2-7 TRBV28 medium-sized TRBD2 TGTGCCAGCAGTGACGGACTAGCGGGAGAGGAAGACGAGCAGTACTTC CASSDGLAGEEDEQYF
14 TRBJ1-4 TRBV27 NA NA TGTGCCAGCAGTTTATCCGGGACTAATGAAAAACTGTTTTTT CASSLSGTNEKLFF
14 TRBJ1-1 TRBV12-3/TRBV12-4 NA NA TGTGCCAGCAGTGTGAATTGGGGGGGCACTGAAGCTTTCTTT CASSVNWGGTEAFF
10 TRBJ1-1 TRBV6-1 many NA TGTGCCAGCAGTGAGGTGGTTGCTTTCTTT CASSEVVAFF
14 TRBJ2-5 TRBV12-3/TRBV12-4 many TRBD2 TGTGCCAGCAGTTTCGTCCTAGCGGAAGAGACCCAGTACTTC CASSFVLAEETQYF
15 TRBJ2-1 TRBV5-4 many NA TGTGCCAGCAGCGGGGGCGGGAGCTCCTACAATGAGCAGTTCTTC CASSGGGSSYNEQFF
14 TRBJ2-7 TRBV10-3 NA NA TGTGCCATCAGGGGGGGGCAGGTCGGCGGCGAGCAGTACTTC CAIRGGQVGGEQYF
14 TRBJ2-1 TRBV7-2 NA NA TGTGCCAGCAGCTTAGTTTCCAACTACAATGAGCAGTTCTTC CASSLVSNYNEQFF
15 TRBJ2-1 TRBV12-3/TRBV12-4 medium-sized TRBD1 TGTGCCAGCAGCTCCGGGACAGGGGTCTACAATGAGCAGTTCTTC CASSSGTGVYNEQFF
16 TRBJ2-7 TRBV18 medium-sized NA TGTGCCAGCTCACCCCAGGGGGGAGCGGCCGGAGGCGAGCAGTACTTC CASSPQGGAAGGEQYF
14 TRBJ1-2 TRBV6-1 medium-sized TRBD1 TGTGCCAGCAGGAGGGACAGAGCTAACTATGGCTACACCTTC CASRRDRANYGYTF
16 TRBJ1-5 TRBV12-3/TRBV12-4 NA NA TGTGCCAGCAGTTTAAGACAGCACTATAGCAATCAGCCCCAGCATTTT CASSLRQHYSNQPQHF
14 TRBJ1-1 TRBV15 many NA TGTGCCACCAGCAGAGACCTCTCGAACACTGAAGCTTTCTTT CATSRDLSNTEAFF